This T cell receptor (beta chain) was obtained from a study of identical twins. V lost 2 bases and J lost 4; bases outside the gene matches: 9. The CDR3 consists of 17 residues. This clonotype was detected only a few times. Each CDR3 protein gets one entry after TCRdb re-called the 5' RACE reads with MiXCR. The table lists approximately 470,000 distinct CDR3 sequences, about 14% of them singletons. These data were likewise used in another study, on yellow fever vaccine responses in identical twins.

The receptor comes from a woman in her late teens or twenties in good health. The sample taken for sequencing was CD4+ T cells sorted from blood. V gene TRBV12-3 or TRBV12-4 combines with J gene TRBJ1-4, with 8 bases that match TRBD1. CDR3 protein: CASSLTRQGQSNEKLFF. The CDR3, as DNA: TGTGCCAGCAGTTTAACCCGACAGGGGCAAAGTAATGAAAAACTGTTTTTT.